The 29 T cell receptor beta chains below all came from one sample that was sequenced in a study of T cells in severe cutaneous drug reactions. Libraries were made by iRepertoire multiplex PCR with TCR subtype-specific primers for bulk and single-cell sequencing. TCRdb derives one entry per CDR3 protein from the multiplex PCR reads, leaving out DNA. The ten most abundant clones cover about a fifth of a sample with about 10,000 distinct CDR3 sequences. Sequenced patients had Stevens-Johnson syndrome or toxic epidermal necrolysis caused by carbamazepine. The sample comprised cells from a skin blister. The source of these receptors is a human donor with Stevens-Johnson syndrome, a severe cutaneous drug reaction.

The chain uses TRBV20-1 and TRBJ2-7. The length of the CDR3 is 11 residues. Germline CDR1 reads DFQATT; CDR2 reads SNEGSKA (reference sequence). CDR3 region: CSARVAVEQYF.

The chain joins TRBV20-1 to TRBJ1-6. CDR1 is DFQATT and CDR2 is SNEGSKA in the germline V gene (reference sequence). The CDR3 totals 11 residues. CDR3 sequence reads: CSTSVDSPLHF.

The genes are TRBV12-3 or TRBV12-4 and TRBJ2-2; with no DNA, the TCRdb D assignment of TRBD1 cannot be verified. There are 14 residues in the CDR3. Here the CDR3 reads CASSLGTHGGELFF.

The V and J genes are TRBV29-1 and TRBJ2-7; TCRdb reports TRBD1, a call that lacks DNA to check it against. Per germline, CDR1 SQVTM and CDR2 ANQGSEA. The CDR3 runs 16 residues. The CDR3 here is CSVEDPAGQDLYEQYF.

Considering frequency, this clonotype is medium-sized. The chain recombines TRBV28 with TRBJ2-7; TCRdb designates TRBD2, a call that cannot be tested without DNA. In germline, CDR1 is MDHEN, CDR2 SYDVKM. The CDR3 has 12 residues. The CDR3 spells CASSEGQYEQYF.

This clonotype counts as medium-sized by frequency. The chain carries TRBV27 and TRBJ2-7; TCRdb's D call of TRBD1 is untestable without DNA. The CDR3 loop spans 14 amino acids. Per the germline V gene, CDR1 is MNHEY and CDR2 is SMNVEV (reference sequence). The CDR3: CASMVQGGGYEQYF.

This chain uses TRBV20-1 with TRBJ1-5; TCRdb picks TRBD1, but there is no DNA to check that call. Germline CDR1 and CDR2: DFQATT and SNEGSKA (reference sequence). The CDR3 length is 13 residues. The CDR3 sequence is CSALGQPNQPQHF.

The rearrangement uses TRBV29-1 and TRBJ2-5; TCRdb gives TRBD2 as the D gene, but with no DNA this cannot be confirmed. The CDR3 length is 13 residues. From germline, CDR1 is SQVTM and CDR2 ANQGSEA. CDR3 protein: CSVERQGGETQYF.

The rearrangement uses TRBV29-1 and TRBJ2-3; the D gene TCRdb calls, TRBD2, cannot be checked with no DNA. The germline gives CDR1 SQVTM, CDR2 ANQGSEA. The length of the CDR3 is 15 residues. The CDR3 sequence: CSVAKRGGRTDTQYF.

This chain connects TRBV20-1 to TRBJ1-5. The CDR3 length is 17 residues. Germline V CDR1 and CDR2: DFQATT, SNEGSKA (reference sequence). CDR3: CSARDQAGFGSNQPQHF.

This CDR3 reads CSVSDRGARDEQFF. The chain joins TRBV29-1 to TRBJ2-1; TCRdb proposes TRBD1, but this gene call is untestable without DNA. Germline V gene sequence: CDR1 SQVTM, CDR2 ANQGSEA. This CDR3 is 14 amino acids long.

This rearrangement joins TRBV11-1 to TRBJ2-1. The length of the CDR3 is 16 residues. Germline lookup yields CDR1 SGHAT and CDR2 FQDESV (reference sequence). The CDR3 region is CASSPIMSGSYNEQFF.

CDR3 sequence: CSAGQGVGGGPGDYYYYNEQFF. This chain connects TRBV20-1 to TRBJ2-1; the TCRdb call, TRBD2, lacks DNA for checking. This CDR3 region has 22 residues. Germline V gene lookup returns CDR1 DFQATT and CDR2 SNEGSKA (reference sequence).

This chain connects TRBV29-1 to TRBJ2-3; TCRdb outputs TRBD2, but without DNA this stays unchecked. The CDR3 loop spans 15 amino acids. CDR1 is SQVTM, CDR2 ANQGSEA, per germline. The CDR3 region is CSVGGVAGEEDTQYF.

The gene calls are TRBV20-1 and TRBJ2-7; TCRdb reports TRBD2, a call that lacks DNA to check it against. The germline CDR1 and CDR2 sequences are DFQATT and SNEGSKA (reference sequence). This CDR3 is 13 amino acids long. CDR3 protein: CSAPPLGSYEQYF.

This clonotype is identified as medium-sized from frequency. The chain's CDR3 is CSSWGSETYEQYF. The chain carries TRBV20-1 and TRBJ2-7. CDR1 DFQATT and CDR2 SNEGSKA come from the germline V gene (reference sequence). The CDR3 sequence is 13 residues long.

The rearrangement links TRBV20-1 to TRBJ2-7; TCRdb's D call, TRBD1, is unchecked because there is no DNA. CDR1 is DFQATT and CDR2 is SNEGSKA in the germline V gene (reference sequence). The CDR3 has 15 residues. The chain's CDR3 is CSANPRAGGTYEQYF.

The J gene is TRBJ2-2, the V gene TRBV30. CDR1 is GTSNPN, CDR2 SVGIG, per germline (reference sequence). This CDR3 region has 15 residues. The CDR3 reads CALITSGTYTGELFF. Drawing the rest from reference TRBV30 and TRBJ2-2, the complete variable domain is SQTIHQWPATLVQPVGSPLSLECTVEGTSNPNLYWYRQAAGRGLQLLFYSVGIGQISSEVPQNLSASRPQDRQFILSSKKLLLSDSGFYLCALITSGTYTGELFFGEGSRLTVL.

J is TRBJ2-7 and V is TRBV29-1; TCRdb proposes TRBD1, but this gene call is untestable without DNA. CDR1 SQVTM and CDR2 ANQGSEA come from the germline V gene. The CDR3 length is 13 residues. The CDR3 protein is CSGTGTGVAEQYF.

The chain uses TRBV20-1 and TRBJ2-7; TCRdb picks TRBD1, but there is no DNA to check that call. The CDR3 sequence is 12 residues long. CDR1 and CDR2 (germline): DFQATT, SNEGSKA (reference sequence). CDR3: CSASGRAYEQYF.

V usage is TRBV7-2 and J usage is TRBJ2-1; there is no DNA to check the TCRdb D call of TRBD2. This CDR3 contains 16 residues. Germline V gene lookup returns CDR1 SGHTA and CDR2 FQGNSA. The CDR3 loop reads CASSLGGLASLNEQFF.

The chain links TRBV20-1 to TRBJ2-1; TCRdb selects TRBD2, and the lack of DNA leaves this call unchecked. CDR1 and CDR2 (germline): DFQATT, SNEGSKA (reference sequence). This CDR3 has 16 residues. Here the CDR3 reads CSAPVASGLRENEQFF.

Here the CDR3 reads CSANLDSGRSYEQYF. The rearrangement links TRBV20-1 to TRBJ2-7; absent DNA, TCRdb's TRBD1 call cannot be checked. The CDR3 is made up of 15 amino acids. The germline V gene has CDR1 DFQATT and CDR2 SNEGSKA (reference sequence).

The CDR3 loop reads CSAPGESQEPQYF. This chain uses TRBV20-1 with TRBJ2-7; no DNA is available, so the TRBD1 call from TCRdb remains unchecked. Germline CDR1 DFQATT, CDR2 SNEGSKA (reference sequence). This CDR3 region has 13 residues.

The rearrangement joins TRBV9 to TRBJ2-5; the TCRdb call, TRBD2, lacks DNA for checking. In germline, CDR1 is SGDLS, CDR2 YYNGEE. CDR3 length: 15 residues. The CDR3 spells CASSVSAGVGETQYF.

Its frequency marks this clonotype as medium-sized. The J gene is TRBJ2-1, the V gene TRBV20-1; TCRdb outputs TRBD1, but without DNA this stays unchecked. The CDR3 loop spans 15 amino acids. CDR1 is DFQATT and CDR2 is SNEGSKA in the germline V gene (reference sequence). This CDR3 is CSAPIRGSRMNEQFF.

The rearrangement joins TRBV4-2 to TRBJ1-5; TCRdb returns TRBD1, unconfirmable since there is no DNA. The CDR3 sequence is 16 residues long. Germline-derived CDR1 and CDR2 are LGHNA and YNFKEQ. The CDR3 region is CASSQDDRGGNQPQHF.

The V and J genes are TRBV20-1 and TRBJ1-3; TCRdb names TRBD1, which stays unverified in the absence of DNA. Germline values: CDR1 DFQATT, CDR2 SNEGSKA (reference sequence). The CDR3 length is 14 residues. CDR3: CSARDRGAEDTIYF.

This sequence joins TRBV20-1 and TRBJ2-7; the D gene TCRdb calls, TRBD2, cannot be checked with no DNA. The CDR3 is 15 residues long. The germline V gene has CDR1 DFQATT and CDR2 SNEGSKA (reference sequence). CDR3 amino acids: CSARDQGGATYEQYF.